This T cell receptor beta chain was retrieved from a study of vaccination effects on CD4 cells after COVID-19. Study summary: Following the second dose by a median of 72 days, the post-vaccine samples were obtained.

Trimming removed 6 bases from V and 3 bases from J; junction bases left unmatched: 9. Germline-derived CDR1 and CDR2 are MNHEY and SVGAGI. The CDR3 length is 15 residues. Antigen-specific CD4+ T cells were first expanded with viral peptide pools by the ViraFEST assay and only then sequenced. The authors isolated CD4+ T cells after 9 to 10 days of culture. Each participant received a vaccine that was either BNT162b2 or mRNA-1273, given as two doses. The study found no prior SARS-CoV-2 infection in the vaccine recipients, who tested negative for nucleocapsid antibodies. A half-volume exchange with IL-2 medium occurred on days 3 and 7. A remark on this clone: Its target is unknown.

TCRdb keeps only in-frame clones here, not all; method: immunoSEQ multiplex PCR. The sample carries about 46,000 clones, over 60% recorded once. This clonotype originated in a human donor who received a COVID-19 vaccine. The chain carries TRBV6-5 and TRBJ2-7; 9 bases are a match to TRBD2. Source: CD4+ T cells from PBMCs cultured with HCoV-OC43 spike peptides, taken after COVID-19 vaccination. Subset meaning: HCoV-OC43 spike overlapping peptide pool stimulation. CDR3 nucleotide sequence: TGTGCCAGCAGATCCGGGACTAGCAACCTCTACGAGCAGTACTTC. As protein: CASRSGTSNLYEQYF.